The T cell receptor beta chain described here comes from a study of T cells after yellow fever vaccination. Study summary: Preparation of fractions with low cell numbers was performed using SMART-Seq v4 Ultra Low Input. Study-level points and caveats: Contamination by abundant bulk-population clonotypes could be present in FACS-sorted repertoires. Most clones from primary vaccination were detected again post-booster (roughly 96% CD4, 88% CD8). Only a minor proportion of clonotypes was detected across both CD4 and CD8 compartments.

V was trimmed by 6 bases and J by 7 bases, leaving 9 bases between them. CDR1 LNHDA and CDR2 SQIVND come from the germline V gene (reference sequence). The CDR3 spans 11 residues. There are a few counts of this clonotype. Its antigen is undetermined. TCRdb reprocessed the 5' RACE reads via MiXCR and lists one record per CDR3 protein. The sample consists of some 600,000 distinct CDR3 sequences, about 12% of them appearing once. The V and J genes are TRBV19 and TRBJ1-1; D unresolved. Sequencing was performed on PBMCs, taken on the day of the yellow fever booster vaccination. This clonotype originated in a man aged 25 to 40 who received the YFV17D yellow fever vaccine. This chain's CDR3 is CASREYHEAFF. DNA for the CDR3: TGTGCCAGTAGGGAGTATCATGAAGCTTTCTTT. Drawing the rest from reference TRBV19 and TRBJ1-1, the complete variable domain is DGGITQSPKYLFRKEGQNVTLSCEQNLNHDAMYWYRQDPGQGLRLIYYSQIVNDFQKGDIAEGYSVSREKKESFPLTVTSAQKNPTAFYLCASREYHEAFFGQGTRLTVV.